This T cell receptor beta chain was profiled in a study of T cell responses to AZD1222 COVID-19 vaccine. Broader study findings: Donors in the cohort were predominantly white British and more often female, and clonal diversity was possibly underestimated.

Sequencing used immunoSEQ multiplex PCR; TCRdb keeps in-frame clones, though not all of them. The table includes more than 100,000 clones, roughly 88% detected once. As to this clone: Its antigen is currently unknown.

Trimming left V 3 bases short and J 7 bases short, with 15 bases between. The CDR3 covers 14 residues. The V gene's germline CDR1 is MDHEN and CDR2 SYDVKM. The source of this sequence is an adult in good health. Specimen: peripheral blood, collected on day 0 of AZD1222 vaccination. The chain couples TRBV28 to TRBJ1-2; D may be TRBD1 (5 bases). The CDR3 coding sequence is TGTGCCAGCAGTTTCCGCCTCGGGCAGGGTGGCTACACCTTC. Its protein is CASSFRLGQGGYTF.